This T cell receptor (beta chain) was found in a study of shared clonotypes between healthy human individuals. Assay runs were performed at deep level. Assay used: immunoSEQ multiplex PCR; TCRdb lists only in-frame clones, some missing. The repertoire holds about 1.9 million clones, with 85% to 95% as singletons. Germline values: CDR1 SGHNT, CDR2 YYREEE (reference sequence). The CDR3 is 13 amino acids. With 2 bases removed from V and 9 bases from J, the gap between germline ends came to 12 bases. General observations from the study: Investigators collected only blood, and repertoires in tissues likely differ.

Terminally differentiated effector memory CD45RA+ cells were left out of the naive CD8 fraction, which was CD45RO-negative and positively selected for CCR7. Notes on this clone: Its cognate antigen is unknown.

The genes are TRBV5-4 and TRBJ2-1, with D uncertain. The clonotype was recovered from a man between 18 and 35 years old in good health. Some clones in this sample may be carry-over from other donors' samples. Sequenced material: naive CD8+ T cells from PBMCs. DNA for the CDR3: TGTGCCAGCAGCTTCCCCGAAATGGGTGAGCAGTTCTTC. This gives the protein CASSFPEMGEQFF.